This T cell receptor (beta chain) emerged from a study of beta chain features in type 1 diabetes (dated by TCRdb to 2016 to 2018). For the wider study: Mean age, gender distribution, total cell number and subset yield did not differ between patients and healthy donors. A total of about 110,000,000 sorted cells were examined across all samples, and a strong correlation was observed between cell number per subset and RNA yield. The study compared TCRB repertoires of sorted circulating CD4+ T cell subsets between recently diagnosed type 1 diabetes patients and matched healthy donors. Regulatory and stem cell-like memory subsets were obtained from only 8 patients and roughly 8 healthy donors, while naive and central memory subsets were obtained from all 30 or so donors. Beyond this particular receptor, the publication reports: Sequencing cDNA rather than genomic DNA could over-represent highly expressing activated cells, although activation and CD3 levels did not differ between groups. At VDJ recombination sites, patients with type 1 diabetes made fewer insertions and deleted more nucleotides, a pattern implying thymic rearrangement abnormalities. In all four CD4+ subsets, TCRB CDR3 length was moderately but significantly shorter in type 1 diabetes patients. PCR may preferentially amplify shorter templates, but because patient and control samples were amplified and corrected together, any resulting skew would affect both groups equally. Naive, central memory and regulatory TCRB repertoires appeared more similar among patients than among healthy donors. HLA sub-analyses involved small numbers of individuals, so any influence of HLA type on TCRB rearrangement remained unresolved.

The entire amount of isolated RNA was reverse transcribed using the High Capacity cDNA Reverse Transcription Kit, so the sequenced TCRB transcripts were expressed ones. Deep immunoSEQ sequencing was performed on naive, central memory and regulatory T cell samples, with an average of roughly 3.5 million total reads per sample. Sorted cells were lysed in RLT buffer, and RNA was extracted using DNase-treated RNeasy Micro or Mini kits according to cell number. To prevent cross-contamination, every cell subset was processed on its own, while patient and healthy donor samples were processed together. Using the immunoSEQ multiplex PCR, TCRB sequences were amplified from cDNA into 87-bp fragments spanning the CDR3 region. The amplicons were sequenced using the Illumina HiSeq platform. On the authors' methods: PCR bias was corrected computationally using synthetic template baselines, and reads within Hamming distance 2 were collapsed, with unmergeable singletons discarded. By aligning reads against IMGT, V, D and J genes, CDR3 length, and insertions or deletions at six rearrangement sites were assigned. Within each subset, clonotype counts were normalized to sorted cell number, after which true diversity and Gini coefficients were computed with the tcR R package. Repertoire sharing was quantified using the overlap coefficient calculated on TCRB nucleotide sequences. As a proxy for the pre-selection repertoire, out-of-frame TCRB sequences from naive cells were analyzed. Imported from immuneACCESS, the table was reduced by TCRdb to in-frame sequences with V and J called. These copies leave out some clones; in studies compared against another copy, an unresolved V gene accounts for under half, and the cause of the remainder is not known. V, J and clone size derive from that table, while D and trimming were established from the DNA sequence. Across this sample there are approximately 260,000 clones, with just over 20% seen only once. The ten largest clonotypes hold 0.028% of the sample.

Concerning this clone: No antigen is known for it. Base qualities are not provided; no much larger clone lies one nucleotide away.

From each donor, a single peripheral blood sample of roughly 0.11 L on average was drawn into heparinised tubes. A BD FACSAria II was used to sort naive, central memory, regulatory and stem cell-like memory CD4+ T cells with a panel that included CD45RO, CCR7, CD25, CD127, CD95 and CD27. Every sorted population had a purity above 95%. PBMCs were separated immediately by Lymphoprep density gradient centrifugation and were stained directly, without being cultured. So that batch effects would be minimized, each experiment stained and sorted samples in pairs, pairing one healthy donor with one patient. The sequenced material came from naive CD4+ T cells from blood. The cell subset or site label of this sample denotes: true naive CD4+ T cells. This TCR derives from a woman between 40 and 50 years old with type 1 diabetes.

The DNA reads TGTGCCAGCAGCTTGGAGGGACTAGCGGCAGATACGCAGTATTTT. Its protein is CASSLEGLAADTQYF. Rearrangement joined TRBV5-6 to TRBJ2-3; 11 nucleotides in the junction match TRBD2. The CDR3 numbers 15 residues from cysteine through phenylalanine. Just the 45-base CDR3 DNA is kept, in frame starting at base 1. Germline trimming amounts to 0 bases on V and 4 bases on J, with 1 as the count of junction bases outside the gene matches. In the germline V gene, CDR1 corresponds to SGHDT and CDR2 to YYEEEE.